The entry below describes one TCR beta chain. The sample originates from a study of technical replicates of blood from several donors. The CDR3 is made up of 16 amino acids. CDR1 MGHDK and CDR2 SYGVNS come from the germline V gene. Germline trimming cut 0 bases from V and 5 bases from J; bases unmatched to any gene: 9. TCRdb's table, derived via immunoSEQ multiplex PCR, lists solely in-frame clones and lacks some. The sample contains around 72,000 clones, 85% to 95% of which appear only once. Sequences were obtained from T cells isolated from PBMCs. The TCR comes from a human donor in good health. The chain employs TRBV25-1 and TRBJ2-5; 7 bases are shared with TRBD2. Written as DNA, the CDR3 is TGTGCCAGCAGTGAATATGTTGGGGGGGATTGGGAGACCCAGTACTTC. Protein: CASSEYVGGDWETQYF.